There are many counts of the clone carrying this T cell receptor (beta chain). There were TCR beta CDR3 regions amplified from RNA transcripts. In the first-round RT-PCR of the TCR CDR3, the HTBI primer set was used. MiXCR, run by TCRdb on the multiplex PCR reads, gives a single entry per CDR3 protein. This sample has more than 500,000 distinct CDR3 sequences, with approximately 14% found just once. The sample is drawn from a study of T cells in Graves' hyperthyroidism and ophthalmopathy. Newly diagnosed hyperthyroidism patients aged 18 to 65 years had disease lasting under 2 months. V gave up 7 bases and J gave up 3 bases; unmatched junction bases: 4. CDR3 size: 13 residues. Germline CDR1 is MNHNS and CDR2 is SASEGT.

The origin of this receptor is a woman in her 40s with Graves' hyperthyroidism. The specimen sequenced was blood. V usage is TRBV6-1 and J usage is TRBJ1-1; the match to TRBD1 covers 8 bases. This CDR3 reads CASKDRADTEAFF. CDR3 DNA sequence: TGTGCCAGCAAGGACAGGGCGGACACTGAAGCTTTCTTT.